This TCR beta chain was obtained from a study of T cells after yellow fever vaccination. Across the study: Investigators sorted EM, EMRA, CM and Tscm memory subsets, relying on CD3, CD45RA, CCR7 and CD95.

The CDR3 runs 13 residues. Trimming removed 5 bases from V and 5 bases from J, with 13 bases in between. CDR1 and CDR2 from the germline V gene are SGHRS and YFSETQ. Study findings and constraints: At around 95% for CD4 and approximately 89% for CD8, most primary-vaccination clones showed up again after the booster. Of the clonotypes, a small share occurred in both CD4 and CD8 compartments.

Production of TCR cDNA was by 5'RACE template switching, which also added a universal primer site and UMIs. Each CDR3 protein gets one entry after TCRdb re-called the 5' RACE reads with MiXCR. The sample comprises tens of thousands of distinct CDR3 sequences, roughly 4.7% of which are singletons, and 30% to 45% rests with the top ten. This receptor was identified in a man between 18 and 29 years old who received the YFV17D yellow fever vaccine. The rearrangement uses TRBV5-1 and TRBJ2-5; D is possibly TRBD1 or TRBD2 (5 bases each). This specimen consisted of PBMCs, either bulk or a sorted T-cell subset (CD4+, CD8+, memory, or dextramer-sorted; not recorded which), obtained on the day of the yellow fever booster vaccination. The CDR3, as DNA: TGCGCCAGCAGTCCCGGGGCGACGGAGACCCAGTACTTC. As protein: CASSPGATETQYF. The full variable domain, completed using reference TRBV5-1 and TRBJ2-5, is KAGVTQTPRYLIKTRGQQVTLSCSPISGHRSVSWYQQTPGQGLQFLFEYFSETQRNKGNFPGRFSGRQFSNSRSEMNVSTLELGDSALYLCASSPGATETQYFGPGTRLLVL.